One sample yielded the 20 T cell receptor beta chains listed below, sequenced in a study of T cells in Graves' hyperthyroidism and ophthalmopathy. Amplification yielded TCR beta CDR3 regions, with RNA transcripts as the source. The study used the HTBI primer set for a first-round RT-PCR of the TCR CDR3. A single record per CDR3 protein comes from TCRdb applying MiXCR to the multiplex PCR reads. The table includes about 570,000 distinct CDR3 sequences, around 42% detected once. The sample consisted of peripheral blood or thyroid tissue (not recorded which). The receptors here all came from an adult woman with Graves' disease, either hyperthyroidism or ophthalmopathy (not recorded which).

The rearrangement joins TRBV30 to TRBJ1-6, with D unresolved. Germline assignment: CDR1 GTSNPN and CDR2 SVGIG (reference sequence). There are 14 residues in the CDR3. Trimming removed 7 bases from V and 0 bases from J, with 10 bases in between. The CDR3 nucleotides are TGTGCCTTGACCAAAGGCTCCTATAATTCACCCCTCCACTTT. It translates to CALTKGSYNSPLHF.

The CDR3 nucleotides read TGTGCCTGGGGCCGAAGTTTTGAAGCTTTCTTT. Protein sequence: CAWGRSFEAFF. The rearrangement joins TRBV30 to TRBJ1-1, with D unclear. Germline lookup yields CDR1 GTSNPN and CDR2 SVGIG (reference sequence). V gave up 5 bases and J gave up 7 bases, with 11 bases separating them. The CDR3 extends over 11 amino acids.

This clonotype has at least ten counts. The J gene is TRBJ2-7, the V gene TRBV6-6; 8 positions agree with TRBD2. The CDR3 contains 16 residues. Germline assignment: CDR1 MNHNY and CDR2 SVGAGI (reference sequence). Losses at the gene ends were 6 bases for V and 3 bases for J; bases not matched to a gene: 13. Here the CDR3 DNA reads TGTGCCAGCAGGCCCCAAGGGGCGGGAGGCCTCTACGAGCAGTACTTC. Its translation: CASRPQGAGGLYEQYF.

This clonotype was recorded only once. The V and J genes are TRBV7-6 and TRBJ2-7, with D possibly matching TRBD2 (5 bases). The germline gives CDR1 SGHVS, CDR2 FNYEAQ. This CDR3 is built from 13 residues. Deletions cut 6 bases from V and 6 bases from J, with 15 bases between. In DNA, the CDR3 is TGTGCCAGCAGTTCCACGGTAGCGACCGAGCAGTACTTC. This sequence encodes CASSSTVATEQYF. Looking up the rest from reference TRBV7-6 and TRBJ2-7 gives the full variable domain: GAGVSQSPRYKVTKRGQDVALRCDPISGHVSLYWYRQALGQGPEFLTYFNYEAQQDKSGLPNDRFSAERPEGSISTLTIQRTEQRDSAMYRCASSSTVATEQYFGPGTRLTVT.

This clonotype occurred a few times. With a much larger clone just one base away, this may be a read error. V usage is TRBV5-1 and J usage is TRBJ2-7; possibly TRBD2 for D (6 bases). Trimming shortened V by 5 bases and J by 4 bases, and 19 bases separated the two germline ends. CDR3 length: 15 amino acids. Germline CDR1 reads SGHRS; CDR2 reads YFSETQ. The CDR3 nucleotides are TGCGCCAGCAGATTGACGGAGGGCCCTCGATACGAGCAGTACTTC. Residues: CASRLTEGPRYEQYF.

The CDR3 DNA reads as TGTGCCAGCAGCTTGTCAGGAGGAGGTGGAAACACCATATATTTT. Translation: CASSLSGGGGNTIYF. The V gene is TRBV7-3, the J gene TRBJ1-3; no definite D call. Germline V lookup: CDR1 SGHTA, CDR2 FQGTGA. The CDR3 runs 15 residues. V was clipped by 3 bases and J by 3 bases, with 12 bases between them.

This clonotype was picked up many times. The rearrangement uses TRBV7-9 and TRBJ2-5, with 7 bases fitting TRBD1. The V gene's germline CDR1 is SEHNR and CDR2 FQNEAQ (reference sequence). The junction had 5 bases not matched to a gene; V was cut back by 5 bases and J by 2 bases. This CDR3 is built from 14 residues. The CDR3: CASSQGTDQETQYF. In nucleotides, the CDR3 is TGTGCCAGCAGCCAAGGGACAGATCAAGAGACCCAGTACTTC.

This rearrangement joins TRBV10-2 to TRBJ1-1; unclear D gene. Germline V gene sequence: CDR1 WSHSY, CDR2 SAAADI. This CDR3 comprises 12 residues. Trimming cost V 4 bases and J 5 bases, with 8 bases left between them. CDR3 residues: CASSVLATEAFF. DNA for the CDR3: TGCGCCAGCAGTGTCCTCGCGACTGAAGCTTTCTTT.

The V gene is TRBV20-1, the J gene TRBJ1-1; 9 nucleotides line up with TRBD1. Trimming took 5 bases from V and 2 from J; bases not matched to a gene: 6. CDR1 and CDR2 (germline): DFQATT, SNEGSKA (reference sequence). The CDR3 is 14 residues long. CDR3 residues: CSAQPGQGNTEAFF. CDR3 DNA sequence: TGCAGTGCTCAGCCGGGACAGGGAAACACTGAAGCTTTCTTT.

Points on this clonotype: A read error may explain this, as a much larger clone is one base away. For the CDR3, the DNA is TGCGCCAGCAGCCAAGATGCCCTAGCGGGTAGCTCCTACGGGCAGTACTTC. Its translation is CASSQDALAGSSYGQYF. This chain joins TRBV5-1 and TRBJ2-7; 8 positions agree with TRBD2. The length of the CDR3 is 17 residues. The germline gives CDR1 SGHRS, CDR2 YFSETQ. Complete variable domain (other parts from reference TRBV5-1 and TRBJ2-7): KAGVTQTPRYLIKTRGQQVTLSCSPISGHRSVSWYQQTPGQGLQFLFEYFSETQRNKGNFPGRFSGRQFSNSRSEMNVSTLELGDSALYLCASSQDALAGSSYGQYFGPGTRLTVT.

This clonotype was seen only a few times. The gene calls are TRBV6-5 and TRBJ1-2; 8 positions match TRBD1. Germline-derived CDR1 and CDR2 are MNHEY and SVGAGI. The CDR3 contains 16 residues. With V trimmed by 0 bases and J by 4 bases, 7 bases remained unmatched. CDR3 sequence (DNA): TGTGCCAGCAGTTACTCTCCGGACAGGGTGGTCTATGGCTACACCTTC. As protein: CASSYSPDRVVYGYTF.

The chain joins TRBV4-1 to TRBJ1-3, with D hard to call. The CDR3 length is 16 residues. CDR1 and CDR2 (germline): MGHRA, YSYEKL. V lost 2 bases and J 0 bases, leaving 11 bases between the germline ends. The CDR3 here is CASSQYLSSSGNTIYF. The CDR3 DNA reads TGCGCCAGCAGCCAATACCTCAGTAGCTCTGGAAACACCATATATTTT.

Details on this clonotype: Likely a read error: the CDR3 ends without its conserved phenylalanine or tryptophan. It is unclear where the CDR3 begins or ends on the DNA, so no DNA is shown, and the CDR3 is as TCRdb lists it. The gene calls are TRBV9 and TRBJ1-1; TRBD1 is taken as the D call from the table, unchecked against the DNA. Germline V gives CDR1 SGDLS, CDR2 YYNGEE. The CDR3 spans 10 residues, counting both ends. CDR3 sequence: CASSVTLWIP.

The chain carries TRBV7-9 and TRBJ2-5; D gene unclear. The length of the CDR3 is 12 residues. V was trimmed by 3 bases and J by 5 bases, leaving 7 bases between them. CDR1 is SEHNR, CDR2 FQNEAQ, per germline (reference sequence). In DNA, the CDR3 is TGTGCCAGCAGCTTTTTCACGGAGACCCAGTACTTC. Amino acids: CASSFFTETQYF. The variable domain in full, completed from reference TRBV7-9 and TRBJ2-5, reads DTGVSQNPRHKITKRGQNVTFRCDPISEHNRLYWYRQTLGQGPEFLTYFQNEAQLEKSRLLSDRFSAERPKGSFSTLEIQRTEQGDSAMYLCASSFFTETQYFGPGTRLLVL.

This clonotype showed up many times. The chain is built from TRBV2 and TRBJ1-2; a weak D match, TRBD1 (6 bases). Trimming left V 9 bases short and J 2 bases short, with 10 bases between. This CDR3 has 12 residues. Germline CDR1 and CDR2: SNHLY and FYNNEI. CDR3 residues: CARRDTNYGYTF. CDR3 nucleotides: TGTGCCAGGCGGGACACGAACTATGGCTACACCTTC.

The chain couples TRBV12-3 or TRBV12-4 to TRBJ1-5; the match to TRBD1 covers 12 bases. V lost 5 bases, J lost 5 bases, and 19 bases stayed unmatched. This CDR3 has 20 amino acids. In DNA form, the CDR3 reads TGTGCCAGCAGTCGGATCGGGGGACAGGGGGCAACGGGGCCGGATCAGCCCCAGCATTTT. Its translation is CASSRIGGQGATGPDQPQHF.

This chain uses TRBV12-3 or TRBV12-4 with TRBJ1-5; a possible D gene is TRBD1 (5 bases). CDR3 length: 13 residues. The V gene lost 8 bases and the J gene lost 5 bases, with 13 bases spanning the gap. As DNA, the CDR3 is TGTGCCAGCGGCCTTCGGGGGGATCAGCCCCAGCATTTT. Translation: CASGLRGDQPQHF.

In this sample, this clonotype turned up a few times. CDR3 DNA: TGCAGTGCTAGATGGGACGGGGGCAATCAGCCCCAGCATTTT. It is translated as CSARWDGGNQPQHF. This rearrangement joins TRBV20-1 to TRBJ1-5, with D maybe TRBD1 (5 bases). Trimming cost V 2 bases and J 2 bases, with 10 bases left between them. Per the germline V gene, CDR1 is DFQATT and CDR2 is SNEGSKA (reference sequence). The CDR3 totals 14 residues.

This CDR3 is CASRNRGLNSGANVLTF. CDR3 coding DNA: TGTGCCAGCCGCAACAGGGGACTGAACTCTGGGGCCAACGTCCTGACTTTC. The chain recombines TRBV3-1 with TRBJ2-6; D may be TRBD1 (7 bases). CDR1 is LGHDT and CDR2 is YNNKEL in the germline V gene (reference sequence). There are 17 residues in the CDR3. Trimming cost V 8 bases and J 0 bases, with 17 bases left between them.

The chain links TRBV9 to TRBJ1-3; D is undetermined. The CDR3 has 15 amino acids. V lost 7 bases to trimming and J lost 4 bases, with 18 bases between them. Germline CDR1 SGDLS, CDR2 YYNGEE. CDR3 sequence reads: CASEGLPGRGNTIYF. The CDR3 nucleotides read TGTGCCAGCGAAGGGCTCCCGGGAAGGGGAAACACCATATATTTT.